This entry lists 17 T cell receptor beta chains sequenced from one sample in a study of T cell repertoires in cytomegalovirus infection. TCRdb processed the reads anew with MiXCR; each CDR3 protein has one entry. Seen here are around 450,000 distinct CDR3 sequences, roughly 31% observed once, and the top ten hold roughly 13%. The sequencing sample was made of PBMCs. The receptors stem from a human donor in good health (CMV status not recorded). Some clones in this sample may be carry-over from other donors' samples.

This clonotype has just one count. The chain links TRBV6-1 to TRBJ2-7; the match to TRBD2 covers 10 bases. Germline values: CDR1 MNHNS, CDR2 SASEGT. The CDR3 has 14 amino acids. Trimming took 7 bases from V and 3 from J; bases not matched to a gene: 6. The DNA of the CDR3 is TGTGCCAGCAAAGGACTAGCGGATAACTACGAGCAGTACTTC. This sequence encodes CASKGLADNYEQYF.

Only a few counts were recorded for this clonotype. This sequence joins TRBV28 and TRBJ2-3; 8 nucleotides agree with TRBD1. With V trimmed by 6 bases and J by 5 bases, 16 bases remained unmatched. Germline assignment: CDR1 MDHEN and CDR2 SYDVKM. This CDR3 has 17 amino acids. For the CDR3, the DNA is TGTGCCAGCAGCCCCCTGGACAGGGAGTCCGGGGTAGATACGCAGTATTTT. Protein product: CASSPLDRESGVDTQYF.

This clonotype was detected many times. V and J are TRBV7-6 and TRBJ2-7; weak D call: TRBD2 (6 bases). This CDR3 region has 14 residues. With 1 base removed from V and 2 bases from J, the gap between germline ends came to 9 bases. Germline lookup yields CDR1 SGHVS and CDR2 FNYEAQ. The CDR3 spells CASSLGGTAYEQYF. As DNA, the CDR3 is TGTGCCAGCAGCTTAGGCGGGACCGCCTACGAGCAGTACTTC.

The chain is built from TRBV6-2 or TRBV6-3 and TRBJ1-3, with D possibly matching TRBD1 (6 bases). Trimming took off 2 bases at V and 2 bases at J, with 10 bases between the two ends. Germline V gives CDR1 MNHEY, CDR2 SVGEGT. This CDR3 has 15 amino acids. CDR3 sequence reads: CASSYAGTTGNTIYF. The CDR3 DNA is TGTGCCAGCAGTTACGCGGGGACAACTGGAAACACCATATATTTT.

The chain combines TRBV7-8 with TRBJ2-4; D is ambiguous. The V gene's germline CDR1 is SGHVS and CDR2 FQNEAQ. The CDR3 length is 13 residues. V dropped 1 base and J dropped 6 bases, with 7 bases sitting between them. CDR3 region: CASSLGGRNIQYF. In DNA, the CDR3 is TGTGCCAGCAGCTTAGGTGGTAGAAACATTCAGTACTTC.

This clonotype was detected only a few times. V usage is TRBV28 and J usage is TRBJ2-5; the D gene is possibly TRBD2 (6 bases). The V end lost 6 bases, the J end lost 5 bases, and 16 bases lay between the germline ends. The CDR3 sequence is 14 residues long. CDR1 and CDR2 (germline): MDHEN, SYDVKM. As DNA, the CDR3 is TGTGCCAGCAGCTACGGGGCTAGCGTTGAGACCCAGTACTTC. It encodes CASSYGASVETQYF.

The genes are TRBV5-8 and TRBJ2-3; the D is unclear. V was cut by 1 base and J by 6 bases, with 15 bases left in between. Germline V lookup: CDR1 SGHTS, CDR2 YDEGEE. The CDR3 spans 15 residues. CDR3 sequence (DNA): TGTGCCAGCAGCTTGACAACCGGGTTGGCGGATACGCAGTATTTT. Translation: CASSLTTGLADTQYF. The full variable domain, its missing parts supplied by reference TRBV5-8 and TRBJ2-3, is EAGVTQSPTHLIKTRGQQATLRCSPISGHTSVYWYQQALGLGLQFLLWYDEGEERNRGNFPPRFSGRQFPNYSSELNVNALELEDSALYLCASSLTTGLADTQYFGPGTRLTVL.

The chain is built from TRBV6-6 and TRBJ2-3; 15 nucleotides agree with TRBD2. The CDR3 runs 16 residues. From germline, CDR1 is MNHNY and CDR2 SVGAGI (reference sequence). The V and J ends lost 10 bases and 6 bases, in that order; junction bases with no gene match: 11. The CDR3 region has the DNA TGTGCCATCCACAGTGGACTAGCGGGGGGGCCTGATACGCAGTATTTT. This translates into CAIHSGLAGGPDTQYF.

This clonotype has just a few counts. This chain links TRBV13 with TRBJ2-2; D is perhaps TRBD1 or TRBD2 (5 bases each). The V gene's germline CDR1 is PRHDT and CDR2 FYEKMQ (reference sequence). Trimming shortened V by 1 base and J by 6 bases, and 15 bases separated the two germline ends. This CDR3 has 16 amino acids. CDR3 DNA sequence: TGTGCCAGCAGCTTAGCGGTCGAGGGGAGCGCCGGGGAGCTGTTTTTT. It yields the protein CASSLAVEGSAGELFF.

The chain has TRBV7-8 and TRBJ2-1; 8 nucleotides align to TRBD2. This CDR3 has 16 amino acids. Germline V gene data show CDR1 as SGHVS and CDR2 as FQNEAQ. The ends lost 5 bases at V and 2 bases at J; junction bases unmatched: 8. In DNA, the CDR3 is TGTGCCAGCAGCCCCCCCCGCGGGGGGACCTACAATGAGCAGTTCTTC. It is translated as CASSPPRGGTYNEQFF.

This chain links TRBV10-3 with TRBJ1-3, with D unresolved. The CDR3 has 16 amino acids. V lost 0 bases and J lost 4, with 13 bases in between. Per germline, CDR1 ENHRY and CDR2 SYGVKD. This chain's CDR3 is CAISESISAPGNTIYF. Here the CDR3 DNA reads TGTGCCATCAGTGAGTCGATCTCCGCGCCGGGAAACACCATATATTTT.

The chain joins TRBV2 to TRBJ2-3, with D tentatively TRBD1 or TRBD2 (6 bases each). CDR1 is SNHLY and CDR2 is FYNNEI in the germline V gene. The CDR3 has 17 amino acids. V lost 10 bases to trimming and J lost 1 base, with 24 bases between them. This CDR3 reads CATGTPETGARTDTQYF. The CDR3 bases are TGTGCCACCGGGACGCCAGAGACGGGGGCCCGCACAGATACGCAGTATTTT.

Ten or more counts support this clonotype. This chain uses TRBV7-2 with TRBJ2-5; possibly TRBD1 or TRBD2 for D (6 bases each). The CDR3 loop spans 14 amino acids. Per the germline V gene, CDR1 is SGHTA and CDR2 is FQGNSA. The V end lost 0 bases, the J end lost 5 bases, and 10 bases lay between the germline ends. The CDR3 protein is CASSLAGGGETQYF. Written as DNA, the CDR3 is TGTGCCAGCAGCTTAGCGGGGGGCGGGGAGACCCAGTACTTC.

This clonotype showed up just a few times. The chain couples TRBV27 to TRBJ2-1; D is unclear. CDR1 MNHEY and CDR2 SMNVEV come from the germline V gene (reference sequence). The CDR3 spans 14 residues. V lost 0 bases and J 9 bases, leaving 12 bases between the germline ends. This CDR3 is CASSLSGFPGEQFF. For the CDR3, the DNA is TGTGCCAGCAGTTTATCCGGATTCCCCGGTGAGCAGTTCTTC.

This clonotype was counted only a few times. The chain uses TRBV11-2 and TRBJ1-1; weak D call: TRBD1 (5 bases). Trimming took 0 bases from V and 1 from J, leaving 15 bases between them. The CDR3 is made up of 17 amino acids. The V gene's germline CDR1 is SGHAT and CDR2 FQNNGV. The CDR3 DNA follows: TGTGCCAGCAGCTTAGATCCTAGGGGCAGGGCGAACACTGAAGCTTTCTTT. Translating it yields CASSLDPRGRANTEAFF.

For this clonotype: Just one base apart from a much larger clone, this may be a read error. The J gene is TRBJ1-1, the V gene TRBV27, with unresolved D. The CDR3 totals 16 residues. Germline lookup yields CDR1 MNHEY and CDR2 SMNVEV (reference sequence). CDR3 in amino acids: CASSHLNPGLNTKAFF. The CDR3 nucleotides read TGTGCCAGCAGTCACTTGAACCCAGGATTAAACACTAAAGCTTTCTTT.

Note on this clonotype: The CDR3 does not close with the conserved phenylalanine or tryptophan, likely indicating a read error. It is unclear where the CDR3 begins or ends on the DNA, so no DNA is shown, and the CDR3 is as TCRdb lists it. This chain uses TRBV7-2 with TRBJ2-7; TRBD1 is the table's D call and was not checked against the DNA. Termini included, the CDR3 measures 15 amino acids. Per the germline V gene, CDR1 is SGHTA and CDR2 is FQGNSA. CDR3 sequence reads: CALSSRQGSTYEQYL.